Below are 13 T cell receptor beta chains sequenced from a single sample in a study of cytomegalovirus exposure and HLA in healthy donors. The repertoire was sequenced with immunoSEQ multiplex PCR; TCRdb's copy has only in-frame clones and lacks some. This table holds about 150,000 clones, 89% found once. Sequenced: PBMCs. Receptors originate from a woman aged 18-35 years in good health and CMV-seropositive.

The chain carries TRBV6-1 and TRBJ2-7; the D is unclear. This CDR3 region has 13 residues. Looked up from germline, CDR1 is MNHNS and CDR2 is SASEGT. Trimming cost V 5 bases and J 4 bases, with 12 bases left between them. CDR3 DNA: TGTGCCAGCAGTTTGCGCACTCGTTACGAGCAGTACTTC. It is translated as CASSLRTRYEQYF.

The V gene is TRBV19, the J gene TRBJ1-1; D unclear. From germline, CDR1 is LNHDA and CDR2 SQIVND (reference sequence). This CDR3 is 13 amino acids long. The V end was cut by 6 bases, the J end by 7 bases, with 15 bases between. Written as DNA, the CDR3 is TGTGCCAGTAGCCCGGGAGGGCAGAGTGAAGCTTTCTTT. Amino acid sequence: CASSPGGQSEAFF. Drawing the rest from reference TRBV19 and TRBJ1-1, the complete variable domain is DGGITQSPKYLFRKEGQNVTLSCEQNLNHDAMYWYRQDPGQGLRLIYYSQIVNDFQKGDIAEGYSVSREKKESFPLTVTSAQKNPTAFYLCASSPGGQSEAFFGQGTRLTVV.

This clone was recorded only once. J is TRBJ2-2 and V is TRBV28; 10 positions agree with TRBD2. The junction had 3 bases not matched to a gene; V was cut back by 2 bases and J by 6 bases. The CDR3 runs to 15 residues. CDR1 is MDHEN and CDR2 is SYDVKM in the germline V gene. The CDR3 protein is CASSLGAGGPGELFF. DNA of the CDR3: TGTGCCAGCAGTTTAGGAGCGGGGGGGCCCGGGGAGCTGTTTTTT. Full variable domain (rest looked up from reference TRBV28 and TRBJ2-2): DVKVTQSSRYLVKRTGEKVFLECVQDMDHENMFWYRQDPGLGLRLIYFSYDVKMKEKGDIPEGYSVSREKKERFSLILESASTNQTSMYLCASSLGAGGPGELFFGEGSRLTVL.

The chain links TRBV6-4 to TRBJ1-1; D remains unclear. V lost 6 bases and J 6 bases, leaving 14 bases between the germline ends. CDR1 and CDR2 from the germline V gene are MRHNA and SNTAGT. This CDR3 spans 13 amino acids. Written as DNA, the CDR3 is TGTGCCAGCAGCCAGACCGGAGCCGCTGAAGCTTTCTTT. Amino acid sequence: CASSQTGAAEAFF.

Note on this clone: One junction end does not reproduce the germline sequence, and a read error may be involved. V usage is TRBV2 and J usage is TRBJ2-3, with TRBD2 matching over 9 bases. The CDR3 has 17 residues. Germline CDR1 and CDR2: SNHLY and FYNNEI. CDR3 protein: CASTEQLSGGSTDTQYF. The CDR3 DNA sequence: TGTGCCAGCACTGAACAACTCAGCGGGGGGTCCACAGATACGCAGTATTTT.

V usage is TRBV19 and J usage is TRBJ1-5; possible D gene TRBD1, 6 bases. The V gene's germline CDR1 is LNHDA and CDR2 SQIVND (reference sequence). CDR3 size: 16 residues. Trimming cost V 1 base and J 6 bases, with 16 bases left between them. The CDR3 is CASSIADLTGPQPQHF. The CDR3 DNA is TGTGCCAGTAGTATAGCTGATCTCACAGGGCCTCAGCCCCAGCATTTT.

V and J are TRBV29-1 and TRBJ2-7; TRBD2 might be the D (7 bases). This CDR3 contains 11 residues. The V end was cut by 7 bases, the J end by 7 bases, with 14 bases between. Looked up from germline, CDR1 is SQVTM and CDR2 is ANQGSEA. The CDR3 protein is CSARRGGEQYF. CDR3 DNA: TGCAGCGCCCGGAGGGGGGGGGAGCAGTACTTC.

The chain recombines TRBV27 with TRBJ1-5, with 8 bases lining up with TRBD1. Per germline, CDR1 MNHEY and CDR2 SMNVEV (reference sequence). The junction had 5 bases not matched to a gene; V was cut back by 6 bases and J by 7 bases. The CDR3 is made up of 13 amino acids. The CDR3, as DNA: TGTGCCAGCAGAGTGACAGGGGACCAGCCCCAGCATTTT. Translated: CASRVTGDQPQHF.

This chain's CDR3 is CASSVYEGPNTGELFF. The DNA of the CDR3 is TGTGCCAGCAGCGTATACGAGGGCCCGAACACCGGGGAGCTGTTTTTT. This rearrangement joins TRBV9 to TRBJ2-2; the D gene is possibly TRBD2 (5 bases). Trimming shortened V by 1 base and J by 0 bases, and 10 bases separated the two germline ends. Looked up from germline, CDR1 is SGDLS and CDR2 is YYNGEE. This CDR3 region has 16 residues.

The chain combines TRBV19 with TRBJ2-1, with D possibly TRBD2 on 6 matching bases. The V and J ends lost 1 base and 6 bases respectively, with 22 bases between them. Per germline, CDR1 LNHDA and CDR2 SQIVND (reference sequence). The length of the CDR3 is 18 residues. This CDR3 reads CASSIVGGVGGVGNEQFF. In nucleotides, the CDR3 is TGTGCCAGTAGTATAGTGGGGGGAGTCGGAGGCGTGGGCAATGAGCAGTTCTTC.

V is TRBV5-1 and J is TRBJ2-3; TRBD1 matches at 9 bases. The V gene's germline CDR1 is SGHRS and CDR2 YFSETQ. With 6 bases clipped from V and 5 bases from J, the junction kept 13 bases outside the gene matches. This CDR3 comprises 16 residues. The chain's CDR3 is CASISRTGEAGDTQYF. The DNA for the CDR3 is TGCGCCAGCATCTCCAGGACAGGGGAGGCGGGAGATACGCAGTATTTT.

The CDR3 DNA reads TGTGCCAGCAGCGCTAGGACCGGGACTAGCGGGGCCGGGGAGACCCAGTACTTC. It specifies CASSARTGTSGAGETQYF. The rearrangement uses TRBV9 and TRBJ2-5; 13 nucleotides agree with TRBD2. The length of the CDR3 is 18 residues. Trimming took 3 bases from V and 5 from J; bases not matched to a gene: 13. Germline loops: CDR1 SGDLS, CDR2 YYNGEE.

V usage is TRBV19 and J usage is TRBJ1-5; 7 nucleotides line up with TRBD1. V shed 4 bases and J 2 bases; nucleotides not matched to a gene: 8. The germline V gene has CDR1 LNHDA and CDR2 SQIVND (reference sequence). This CDR3 has 16 amino acids. CDR3 sequence (DNA): TGTGCCAGTAGTACGAAGACAGGGCGAGGCAATCAGCCCCAGCATTTT. Translating gives CASSTKTGRGNQPQHF.